Each of the 6 T cell receptor beta chains below was sequenced from the same sample in a study of blood T cell repertoires in COVID-19. The method was immunoSEQ multiplex PCR; TCRdb's version includes in-frame clones alone and lacks a portion of them. The profile shows tens of thousands of clones, roughly 80% of them singletons. Material: peripheral blood. These receptors all stem from a human donor in a cohort sampled during active COVID-19.

The V call is TRBV20-1, the J call TRBJ2-5; D is undetermined. Trimming pared 4 bases from V and 4 bases from J, leaving 7 bases between. The CDR3 extends over 11 amino acids. CDR1 and CDR2 from the germline V gene are DFQATT and SNEGSKA (reference sequence). This CDR3 is CSATMSETQYF. The CDR3 region has the DNA TGCAGTGCTACTATGTCAGAGACCCAGTACTTC.

This chain connects TRBV28 to TRBJ2-5, with no clear D. Between the trimmed V and J ends, which lost 2 bases and 3 bases, there was a span of 16 bases. From germline, CDR1 is MDHEN and CDR2 SYDVKM. CDR3 length: 16 amino acids. In DNA form, the CDR3 reads TGTGCCAGCAGTTTAAGCCCTGCTGCTAGAGAAGAGACCCAGTACTTC. Its translation is CASSLSPAAREETQYF.

The gene calls are TRBV3-1 (or the pseudogene TRBV3-2) and TRBJ1-4; 7 nucleotides align to TRBD1. Unmatched junction bases numbered 3, after V lost 1 base and J lost 7 bases. Germline CDR1 and CDR2: LGHDT and YNNKEL (reference sequence). The CDR3 runs 14 residues. In nucleotides, the CDR3 is TGTGCCAGCAGCCAAGCGGCAGGGGGTGAAAAACTGTTTTTT. It encodes CASSQAAGGEKLFF.

The V gene is TRBV7-2, the J gene TRBJ1-1; 9 nucleotides match TRBD1. Unmatched junction bases numbered 9, after V lost 5 bases and J lost 2 bases. CDR1 and CDR2 (germline): SGHTA, FQGNSA. This CDR3 spans 16 amino acids. CDR3 in amino acids: CASSPYPTGGNTEAFF. The DNA for the CDR3 is TGTGCCAGCAGCCCATACCCAACAGGGGGCAACACTGAAGCTTTCTTT.

The chain recombines TRBV18 with TRBJ2-7; D uncertain. The CDR3 length is 13 residues. Looked up from germline, CDR1 is KGHSH and CDR2 is LQKENI. V was trimmed by 2 bases and J by 5 bases, leaving 10 bases between them. Written as DNA, the CDR3 is TGTGCCAGCTCACCATTCCCTGGCCACGAGCAGTACTTC. Translated, it gives CASSPFPGHEQYF.

The chain recombines TRBV19 with TRBJ2-5; D may be TRBD2 (5 bases). This CDR3 region has 15 residues. Trimming took 5 bases from V and 4 from J, leaving 17 bases between them. Germline V gives CDR1 LNHDA, CDR2 SQIVND (reference sequence). Here the CDR3 reads CASSSDRGLTETQYF. The CDR3 DNA follows: TGTGCCAGTAGTTCGGACCGAGGACTGACAGAGACCCAGTACTTC.